The 28 T cell receptor beta chains reported below all come from one sample, sequenced in a study of early T cells in non-severe SARS-CoV-2 infection. TCRdb passed the 5' RACE reads through MiXCR, listing each CDR3 protein once. The table includes about 83,000 distinct CDR3 sequences, 8% to 13% detected once. Source: whole blood, taken at baseline. Every receptor here comes from an adult who was a healthcare worker with PCR-confirmed SARS-CoV-2 infection or an uninfected control (not recorded which).

The chain recombines TRBV9 with TRBJ2-7; the match to TRBD2 covers 7 bases. The ends lost 0 bases at V and 7 bases at J; junction bases unmatched: 7. The length of the CDR3 is 14 residues. Germline CDR1 SGDLS, CDR2 YYNGEE. This CDR3 reads CASSVATEAGEQYF. CDR3 sequence (DNA): TGTGCCAGCAGCGTAGCTACAGAAGCGGGGGAGCAGTACTTC.

This clonotype has just a few counts. J is TRBJ1-1 and V is TRBV3-1; D ambiguous. The CDR3 covers 13 residues. Trimming took off 0 bases at V and 4 bases at J, with 6 bases between the two ends. Germline V CDR1 and CDR2: LGHDT, YNNKEL (reference sequence). The CDR3 reads CASSQDPGTEAFF. The CDR3 DNA sequence: TGTGCCAGCAGCCAAGACCCCGGCACTGAAGCTTTCTTT.

CDR3 nucleotides: TGTGCCTGGAGCTTATTCAACACTGAAGCTTTCTTT. This translates into CAWSLFNTEAFF. The V and J genes are TRBV30 and TRBJ1-1; D gene uncertain. V lost 3 bases and J 2 bases, leaving 7 bases between the germline ends. This CDR3 spans 12 amino acids. Germline CDR1 and CDR2: GTSNPN and SVGIG (reference sequence). Based on the CDR3 plus reference TRBV30 and TRBJ1-1, the full variable domain is SQTIHQWPATLVQPVGSPLSLECTVEGTSNPNLYWYRQAAGRGLQLLFYSVGIGQISSEVPQNLSASRPQDRQFILSSKKLLLSDSGFYLCAWSLFNTEAFFGQGTRLTVV.

The chain joins TRBV12-3 or TRBV12-4 to TRBJ2-1; D may be TRBD1 or TRBD2 (5 bases each). The ends were cut back, 9 bases at V and 0 bases at J, with 15 bases in the middle. The CDR3 totals 15 residues. The CDR3 is CASDGDPSSYNEQFF. CDR3 DNA: TGTGCCAGTGACGGGGACCCGAGCTCCTACAATGAGCAGTTCTTC.

This clonotype was seen only a few times. This chain connects TRBV3-1 to TRBJ1-1, with no clear D. CDR1 LGHDT and CDR2 YNNKEL come from the germline V gene (reference sequence). This CDR3 region has 11 residues. The V and J ends lost 3 bases and 4 bases respectively, with 3 bases between them. CDR3 amino acids: CASSQSTEAFF. CDR3 nucleotides: TGTGCCAGCAGCCAGTCCACTGAAGCTTTCTTT.

This clonotype was recorded a few times. This sequence joins TRBV24-1 and TRBJ2-3; a possible D gene is TRBD2 (6 bases). This CDR3 has 18 residues. Trimming left V 7 bases short and J 5 bases short, with 27 bases between. Germline-derived CDR1 and CDR2 are KGHDR and SFDVKD. CDR3 sequence reads: CATSRGTGASALGDTQYF. For the CDR3, the DNA is TGTGCCACCAGCCGGGGGACGGGAGCTAGCGCCCTCGGAGATACGCAGTATTTT.

This clonotype was detected many times. V is TRBV25-1 and J is TRBJ1-6; the match to TRBD1 covers 7 bases. The germline CDR1 and CDR2 sequences are MGHDK and SYGVNS. The CDR3 extends over 16 amino acids. Trimming removed 6 bases from V and 7 bases from J; junction bases left unmatched: 12. Here the CDR3 reads CASSQGGPNVNSPLHF. The CDR3 DNA reads as TGTGCCAGCAGCCAAGGGGGCCCCAATGTCAATTCACCCCTCCACTTT.

The V gene is TRBV4-2, the J gene TRBJ1-5; D uncertain. Germline CDR1 is LGHNA and CDR2 is YNFKEQ. Trimming stripped 0 bases from V and 3 bases from J, with 9 bases between. CDR3 length: 15 residues. CDR3 region: CASSQDGQFNQPQHF. In DNA, the CDR3 is TGTGCCAGCAGCCAAGATGGCCAGTTCAATCAGCCCCAGCATTTT.

This clonotype has only a few counts. This chain links TRBV9 with TRBJ2-1; D gene uncertain. Germline V gives CDR1 SGDLS, CDR2 YYNGEE. This CDR3 contains 17 residues. Trimming took 4 bases from V and 2 from J, leaving 19 bases between them. The CDR3 loop reads CASSPAPASVAYNEQFF. The CDR3 nucleotides read TGTGCCAGCAGCCCCGCCCCAGCCAGCGTGGCCTACAATGAGCAGTTCTTC.

The gene calls are TRBV5-4 and TRBJ2-1, with D hard to call. Per germline, CDR1 SGHNT and CDR2 YYREEE (reference sequence). The CDR3 sequence is 15 residues long. V dropped 0 bases and J dropped 1 base, with 8 bases sitting between them. This CDR3 is CASSLVRGSYNEQFF. CDR3 in DNA: TGTGCCAGCAGCTTGGTGCGCGGATCCTACAATGAGCAGTTCTTC.

This clonotype occurred a few times. The genes are TRBV28 and TRBJ1-5; the match to TRBD1 covers 8 bases. With 6 bases clipped from V and 1 base from J, the junction kept 11 bases outside the gene matches. CDR1 and CDR2 (germline): MDHEN, SYDVKM. The CDR3 is 17 amino acids. The CDR3 protein is CASRLSQGAPSNQPQHF. In DNA, the CDR3 is TGTGCCAGCAGACTATCCCAGGGGGCCCCCAGCAATCAGCCCCAGCATTTT.

The rearrangement links TRBV2 to TRBJ2-3; D gene unclear. The CDR3 is made up of 14 amino acids. Germline V gives CDR1 SNHLY, CDR2 FYNNEI. V lost 8 bases, J lost 6 bases, and 18 bases lay in between. The CDR3 sequence: CASDPALSSDTQYF. The CDR3 DNA reads as TGTGCCAGCGACCCGGCCTTGTCTTCGGATACGCAGTATTTT.

The chain couples TRBV12-3 or TRBV12-4 to TRBJ2-3, with 11 positions matching TRBD2. J gave up 0 bases and V 3 bases, and 14 bases lay outside the gene matches. This CDR3 has 20 residues. DNA of the CDR3: TGTGCCAGCAGTTTCTCGCATGGTACTCGGACTAGCGGGAGCACAGATACGCAGTATTTT. This translates into CASSFSHGTRTSGSTDTQYF.

The chain uses TRBV4-1 and TRBJ1-5; no definite D call. The CDR3 is 14 amino acids. The ends were cut back, 4 bases at V and 4 bases at J, with 11 bases in the middle. The germline gives CDR1 MGHRA, CDR2 YSYEKL. This CDR3 reads CASSPLSSNQPQHF. As DNA, the CDR3 is TGCGCCAGCAGCCCCCTGAGTTCGAATCAGCCCCAGCATTTT.

This clonotype was observed many times. The rearrangement joins TRBV19 to TRBJ1-2; a possible D gene is TRBD1 (5 bases). The germline CDR1 and CDR2 sequences are LNHDA and SQIVND (reference sequence). The CDR3 runs to 16 residues. The germline V and J ends were trimmed by 6 bases and 3 bases, with 20 bases remaining between them. CDR3: CASRIISGNQDYGYTF. The CDR3 nucleotides read TGTGCCAGTAGAATAATCTCAGGGAACCAAGACTATGGCTACACCTTC.

This clonotype was picked up many times. This chain links TRBV3-1 with TRBJ2-1; 8 bases are shared with TRBD2. V trimming: 4 bases; J trimming: 3 bases; junction bases outside the gene matches: 8. Germline CDR1 reads LGHDT; CDR2 reads YNNKEL (reference sequence). The CDR3 has 16 amino acids. CDR3 protein: CASSPDVTSVYNEQFF. The CDR3 DNA reads TGTGCCAGCAGCCCCGACGTGACTAGCGTCTACAATGAGCAGTTCTTC.

In this sample, this clonotype turned up many times. The chain is built from TRBV12-3 or TRBV12-4 and TRBJ1-2; no firm D call. The CDR3 runs 14 residues. Trimming shortened V by 3 bases and J by 2 bases, and 10 bases separated the two germline ends. The CDR3 is CASSFGGKNYGYTF. Here the CDR3 DNA reads TGTGCCAGCAGTTTCGGAGGGAAGAACTATGGCTACACCTTC.

The chain couples TRBV28 to TRBJ2-7; 8 bases are shared with TRBD2. Germline V gene data show CDR1 as MDHEN and CDR2 as SYDVKM. The J segment lost 12 bases and the V segment lost 5 bases, leaving 15 bases of the junction unmatched. The CDR3 is 14 amino acids. CDR3 loop: CASSPSTTSGRGYF. The DNA of the CDR3 is TGTGCCAGCAGTCCCTCTACCACCAGCGGGAGAGGGTACTTC.

This clonotype was detected many times. DNA for the CDR3: TGCAGTGCACCAGGGGTTGGTCAAGAGACCCAGTACTTC. The encoded protein is CSAPGVGQETQYF. The chain carries TRBV20-1 and TRBJ2-5; D might be TRBD1 (6 bases). Per the germline V gene, CDR1 is DFQATT and CDR2 is SNEGSKA (reference sequence). CDR3 size: 13 residues. V was clipped by 6 bases and J by 2 bases, with 13 bases between them.

This clonotype appeared a few times. The CDR3 DNA sequence: TGCGCCAGCAGCCATGGCAGGGGAGGAAATTCACCCCTCCACTTT. This codes for CASSHGRGGNSPLHF. This chain links TRBV5-1 with TRBJ1-6; tentatively, D is TRBD1 (6 bases). V gave up 4 bases and J gave up 7 bases, with 15 bases separating them. The germline V gene has CDR1 SGHRS and CDR2 YFSETQ. The CDR3 totals 15 residues.

Notes on this clonotype: The junction and the germline gene differ at one end; a read error may be behind it. The J gene is TRBJ2-1, the V gene TRBV29-1; 12 positions agree with TRBD2. This CDR3 region has 15 residues. Germline loops: CDR1 SQVTM, CDR2 ANQGSEA. The CDR3 nucleotides are TGCAGCGTCATCCCGACTAGCGGGAGTTTGGACTCGGAGATCTTC. Its protein product is CSVIPTSGSLDSEIF.

This clonotype was detected only a few times. The chain uses TRBV5-1 and TRBJ2-5; 7 positions match TRBD1. The CDR3 is 14 amino acids. Germline-derived CDR1 and CDR2 are SGHRS and YFSETQ. The V segment lost 2 bases and the J segment 1 base; nucleotides outside the gene matches: 2. The CDR3 reads CASSFGQAQETQYF. The CDR3 DNA reads TGCGCCAGCAGCTTTGGACAGGCCCAAGAGACCCAGTACTTC.

This clonotype was found a few times. This chain uses TRBV11-2 with TRBJ2-4; 7 bases fit TRBD1. This CDR3 contains 17 residues. The trim removed 3 bases at V and 2 bases at J, leaving 10 bases unmatched. Germline V CDR1 and CDR2: SGHAT, FQNNGV. The CDR3 loop reads CASSLRYRGRTKNIQYF. CDR3 nucleotide sequence: TGTGCCAGCAGCTTGAGGTACAGGGGTCGGACCAAAAACATTCAGTACTTC.

The chain has TRBV20-1 and TRBJ2-7, with TRBD1 identical over 10 bases. The CDR3 is 15 residues long. Germline V gives CDR1 DFQATT, CDR2 SNEGSKA (reference sequence). Trimming removed 3 bases from V and 2 bases from J; junction bases left unmatched: 7. The CDR3 region has the DNA TGCAGTGCTAGGGGGGGACAGGGGAATCCCTACGAGCAGTACTTC. Encoded protein: CSARGGQGNPYEQYF.

This clonotype was found a few times. The chain recombines TRBV5-6 with TRBJ2-3; perhaps TRBD1 as D (5 bases). This CDR3 has 15 residues. CDR1 and CDR2 (germline): SGHDT, YYEEEE. The V and J ends lost 1 base and 5 bases respectively, with 14 bases between them. The CDR3 DNA is TGTGCCAGCAGCTTGTATCGAGCGCAGGGAGATACGCAGTATTTT. It yields the protein CASSLYRAQGDTQYF. Using reference TRBV5-6 and TRBJ2-3 for the parts outside the CDR3, the full variable domain is DAGVTQSPTHLIKTRGQQVTLRCSPKSGHDTVSWYQQALGQGPQFIFQYYEEEERQRGNFPDRFSGHQFPNYSSELNVNALLLGDSALYLCASSLYRAQGDTQYFGPGTRLTVL.

The genes are TRBV4-2 and TRBJ2-7; 8 nucleotides line up with TRBD1. The CDR3 is 16 amino acids. CDR1 LGHNA and CDR2 YNFKEQ come from the germline V gene. Losses at the gene ends were 1 base for V and 4 bases for J; bases not matched to a gene: 9. The CDR3 region has the DNA TGTGCCAGCAGCCAAGCCCCGGGACAGGCCTCTTACGAGCAGTACTTC. It is translated as CASSQAPGQASYEQYF.

This clonotype occurred a few times. The J gene is TRBJ2-1, the V gene TRBV4-1; D remains unclear. Looked up from germline, CDR1 is MGHRA and CDR2 is YSYEKL. Trimming shortened V by 2 bases and J by 5 bases, and 19 bases separated the two germline ends. The CDR3 is made up of 17 amino acids. CDR3 loop: CASSQHASEARDNEQFF. CDR3 nucleotide sequence: TGCGCCAGCAGCCAACACGCATCCGAGGCCCGGGACAATGAGCAGTTCTTC.

This clonotype was seen a few times. The chain links TRBV12-3 or TRBV12-4 to TRBJ1-2; TRBD1 might be the D (6 bases). This CDR3 comprises 18 residues. V lost 1 base, J lost 3 bases, and 21 bases lay in between. The CDR3 loop is CASSLGRGTPNPDYGYTF. The CDR3 bases are TGTGCCAGCAGTTTAGGTAGGGGGACCCCTAACCCCGACTATGGCTACACCTTC.